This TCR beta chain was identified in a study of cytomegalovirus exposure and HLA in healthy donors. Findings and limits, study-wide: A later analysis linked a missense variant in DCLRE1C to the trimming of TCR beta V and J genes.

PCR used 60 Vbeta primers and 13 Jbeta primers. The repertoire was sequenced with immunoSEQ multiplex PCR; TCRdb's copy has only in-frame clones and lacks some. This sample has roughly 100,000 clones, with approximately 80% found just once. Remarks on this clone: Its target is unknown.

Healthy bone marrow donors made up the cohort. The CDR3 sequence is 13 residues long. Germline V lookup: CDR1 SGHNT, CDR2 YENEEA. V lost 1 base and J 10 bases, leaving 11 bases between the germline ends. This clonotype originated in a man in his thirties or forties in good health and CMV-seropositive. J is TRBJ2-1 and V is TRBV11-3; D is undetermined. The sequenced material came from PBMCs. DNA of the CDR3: TGTGCCAGCAGCTTAGTCCCGGGTGGGGAGCAGTTCTTC. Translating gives CASSLVPGGEQFF.